These 17 T cell receptor beta chains came from one sample sequenced in a study of blood T cell repertoires in COVID-19. Repertoires were generated with immunoSEQ multiplex PCR, while TCRdb's copy carries only in-frame clones and drops some. This table holds some 150,000 clones, 80% to 90% found once. The specimen sequenced was peripheral blood. The source of these receptors is a woman between 50 and 59 years old in a cohort sampled during active or convalescent COVID-19.

V gene TRBV19 combines with J gene TRBJ1-2; TRBD1 matches at 10 bases. Germline CDR1 LNHDA, CDR2 SQIVND (reference sequence). V lost 7 bases and J lost 4; bases outside the gene matches: 9. The CDR3 covers 15 residues. The CDR3 protein is CASKGDRGLGYGYTF. CDR3 nucleotides: TGTGCCAGTAAGGGGGACAGGGGTCTCGGCTATGGCTACACCTTC.

Only one count was recorded for this clone. The rearrangement joins TRBV5-5 to TRBJ1-2; D is ambiguous. The germline CDR1 and CDR2 sequences are SGHKS and YYEKEE (reference sequence). CDR3 length: 12 residues. The germline V and J ends were trimmed by 4 bases and 5 bases, with 9 bases remaining between them. CDR3 nucleotide sequence: TGTGCCAGCAGCCCGCCCGGTTATGGCTACACCTTC. Translated, it gives CASSPPGYGYTF.

The chain combines TRBV7-9 with TRBJ1-3; D is possibly TRBD1 (6 bases). The CDR3 contains 14 residues. V lost 5 bases to trimming and J lost 4 bases, with 12 bases between them. CDR1 is SEHNR and CDR2 is FQNEAQ in the germline V gene (reference sequence). The CDR3 reads CASSPGQSGNTIYF. CDR3 sequence (DNA): TGTGCCAGCAGCCCCGGACAGTCCGGAAACACCATATATTTT.

The rearrangement links TRBV7-3 to TRBJ2-2; the D gene is possibly TRBD1 (6 bases). Per germline, CDR1 SGHTA and CDR2 FQGTGA. V shed 5 bases and J shed 2 bases, with 15 bases lying between them. This CDR3 contains 16 residues. The CDR3 here is CASSPRQESNTGELFF. CDR3 sequence (DNA): TGTGCCAGCAGCCCTCGACAGGAGTCAAACACCGGGGAGCTGTTTTTT. Complete variable domain (other parts from reference TRBV7-3 and TRBJ2-2): GAGVSQTPSNKVTEKGKYVELRCDPISGHTALYWYRQSLGQGPEFLIYFQGTGAADDSGLPNDRFFAVRPEGSVSTLKIQRTERGDSAVYLCASSPRQESNTGELFFGEGSRLTVL.

The chain has TRBV12-3 or TRBV12-4 and TRBJ2-3; unclear D gene. The CDR3 consists of 12 residues. The ends were cut back, 4 bases at V and 5 bases at J, with 7 bases in the middle. In DNA, the CDR3 is TGTGCCAGCAGTTATATCGGAGATACGCAGTATTTT. Protein: CASSYIGDTQYF.

This chain joins TRBV7-2 and TRBJ2-3, with a tentative D call TRBD2 (6 bases). Germline V lookup: CDR1 SGHTA, CDR2 FQGNSA. This CDR3 region has 15 residues. Deletions cut 5 bases from V and 6 bases from J, with 18 bases between. CDR3 amino acids: CASSPTTVGGDTQYF. CDR3 bases: TGTGCCAGCAGCCCCACAACGGTCGGGGGTGATACGCAGTATTTT.

The rearrangement links TRBV18 to TRBJ1-2, with 10 nucleotides matching TRBD1. The V gene end was trimmed by 0 bases and the J gene end by 9 bases; junction bases not matched to a gene: 4. Germline V CDR1 and CDR2: KGHSH, LQKENI. The CDR3 spans 14 residues. The CDR3, as DNA: TGTGCCAGCTCACCACCGGCGGGACAGGGGAGCTACACCTTC. This encodes CASSPPAGQGSYTF.

The rearrangement links TRBV3-1 (or the pseudogene TRBV3-2) to TRBJ2-1; 8 nucleotides align to TRBD2. CDR1 is LGHDT, CDR2 YNNKEL, per germline (reference sequence). The V segment lost 0 bases and the J segment 9 bases; nucleotides outside the gene matches: 7. The CDR3 sequence is 15 residues long. The CDR3 region is CASSQDTGGPGEQFF. CDR3 nucleotide sequence: TGTGCCAGCAGCCAAGATACGGGGGGGCCGGGTGAGCAGTTCTTC.

This chain joins TRBV18 and TRBJ1-6, with 9 bases identical to TRBD1. This CDR3 is 15 amino acids long. With 8 bases clipped from V and 9 bases from J, the junction kept 11 bases outside the gene matches. Germline CDR1 and CDR2: KGHSH and LQKENI. Here the CDR3 DNA reads TGTGCCAGCCGCACCGGGACAGGGTTCGGTTCACCCCTCCACTTT. It translates to CASRTGTGFGSPLHF.

Worth noting for this clone: The junction differs from germline at one of its ends, possibly a read error. V usage is TRBV29-1 and J usage is TRBJ1-4; 8 bases align to TRBD1. From germline, CDR1 is SQVTM and CDR2 ANQGSEA. The CDR3 is made up of 13 amino acids. For the CDR3, the DNA is TGCAGCGCTGAAAGGACAGGGAGTGAAAAACTGTTTTTT. Its translation: CSAERTGSEKLFF.

This clone occurred a few times. The J gene is TRBJ1-1, the V gene TRBV7-9, with TRBD1 identical over 7 bases. Looked up from germline, CDR1 is SEHNR and CDR2 is FQNEAQ (reference sequence). V lost 5 bases and J lost 0; bases outside the gene matches: 3. The CDR3 extends over 14 amino acids. CDR3 nucleotide sequence: TGTGCCAGCAGCGTGGGGACAGTGAACACTGAAGCTTTCTTT. It is translated as CASSVGTVNTEAFF.

This clone was observed once. The DNA for the CDR3 is TGTGCCAGCAGTTTAGGACAGGGGGCTTACGAGCAGTACTTC. As protein: CASSLGQGAYEQYF. The chain couples TRBV6-5 to TRBJ2-7, with TRBD1 matching over 11 bases. The V segment lost 4 bases and the J segment 4 bases; nucleotides outside the gene matches: 3. The germline V gene encodes CDR1 MNHEY and CDR2 SVGAGI. CDR3 length: 14 residues.

This clone was recorded at least ten times. The CDR3 bases are TGTGCCAGCAGCCAGGACGGACTTAGCAATTCACCCCTCCACTTT. Protein product: CASSQDGLSNSPLHF. The chain employs TRBV3-1 (or the pseudogene TRBV3-2) and TRBJ1-6, with D uncertain. The CDR3 length is 15 residues. The V end was cut by 3 bases, the J end by 7 bases, with 13 bases between. Germline CDR1 reads LGHDT; CDR2 reads YNNKEL (reference sequence).

This chain links TRBV3-1 (or the pseudogene TRBV3-2) with TRBJ1-2, with D possibly matching TRBD1 (6 bases). V was trimmed by 4 bases and J by 2 bases, leaving 11 bases between them. The germline CDR1 and CDR2 sequences are LGHDT and YNNKEL (reference sequence). The CDR3 totals 14 residues. The CDR3 spells CASSLPGQNYGYTF. The CDR3 DNA sequence: TGTGCCAGCAGCCTCCCCGGACAGAACTATGGCTACACCTTC.

This chain connects TRBV18 to TRBJ2-1; a weak D match, TRBD2 (6 bases). The germline CDR1 and CDR2 sequences are KGHSH and LQKENI. CDR3 length: 16 amino acids. Deletions cut 0 bases from V and 9 bases from J, with 18 bases between. CDR3 in DNA: TGTGCCAGCTCACCACCGTATCGCAGGGAGGAAGGTGAGCAGTTCTTC. The encoded protein is CASSPPYRREEGEQFF.

The rearrangement joins TRBV29-1 to TRBJ1-1, with 7 bases aligning to TRBD1. V gave up 7 bases and J gave up 2 bases; unmatched junction bases: 4. The CDR3 runs 12 residues. Germline V gene lookup returns CDR1 SQVTM and CDR2 ANQGSEA. The CDR3 loop is CSAWDRNTEAFF. CDR3 DNA sequence: TGCAGCGCGTGGGACAGAAACACTGAAGCTTTCTTT.

This sequence joins TRBV5-1 and TRBJ2-1; 7 nucleotides match TRBD1. Germline V gene data show CDR1 as SGHRS and CDR2 as YFSETQ. The CDR3 runs to 16 residues. V was pared by 4 bases and J by 0 bases, with 7 bases of the junction left unmatched. The CDR3 is CASSKGQTSSYNEQFF. The CDR3 bases are TGCGCCAGCAGCAAGGGACAGACCAGCTCCTACAATGAGCAGTTCTTC.